The source of this T cell receptor (beta chain) is a study of blood T cell repertoires in COVID-19. This clone was seen a single time. Some clones are missing from TCRdb's copy, which holds only in-frame ones; the method was immunoSEQ multiplex PCR. Of roughly 150,000 clones listed, roughly 90% were seen once; the top ten hold about 2.9%. This CDR3 region has 14 residues. The ends lost 3 bases at V and 10 bases at J; junction bases unmatched: 9. Germline V gene lookup returns CDR1 SGHNT and CDR2 YYREEE (reference sequence). The material sequenced was peripheral blood. This receptor was obtained from a man aged 55 to 69 with active or convalescent COVID-19. The V call is TRBV5-4, the J call TRBJ2-1; 8 nucleotides line up with TRBD1. The CDR3 loop is CASSYMQGAREQFF. CDR3 nucleotides: TGTGCCAGCAGCTACATGCAGGGGGCCCGAGAGCAGTTCTTC.